These 20 T cell receptor beta chains came from one sample sequenced in a study of blood T cell repertoires in COVID-19. The assay was immunoSEQ multiplex PCR, and TCRdb's table has in-frame clones only and misses some. The data show roughly 260,000 clones, 91% seen once. The sequenced sample consisted of PBMCs or T cells enriched from blood (not recorded which). All receptors come from a human donor in a cohort exposed to, infected with or recovered from COVID-19 (not recorded which). The donor label of this sample is uncertain.

The chain couples TRBV6-5 to TRBJ1-5, with TRBD1 as a possible D gene (6 bases). Germline assignment: CDR1 MNHEY and CDR2 SVGAGI. CDR3 size: 15 residues. Trimming took off 5 bases at V and 7 bases at J, with 18 bases between the two ends. The CDR3 is CASSRRGGPGQPQHF. DNA of the CDR3: TGTGCCAGCAGTCGTCGGGGGGGCCCAGGACAGCCCCAGCATTTT.

As DNA, the CDR3 is TGTGCCAGCAGCTCGGGGGGCAGCACAGATACGCAGTATTTT. Protein product: CASSSGGSTDTQYF. The chain carries TRBV11-3 and TRBJ2-3, with D maybe TRBD2 (7 bases). The V end was cut by 4 bases, the J end by 0 bases, with 8 bases between. The CDR3 is made up of 14 amino acids. From germline, CDR1 is SGHNT and CDR2 YENEEA.

The chain employs TRBV6-5 and TRBJ2-3; 8 nucleotides agree with TRBD1. The CDR3 covers 14 residues. The V segment lost 8 bases and the J segment 1 base; nucleotides outside the gene matches: 5. CDR1 is MNHEY and CDR2 is SVGAGI in the germline V gene. The CDR3 DNA sequence: TGTGCCAGCGGACCGGGACAGGGCACAGATACGCAGTATTTT. Amino acid sequence: CASGPGQGTDTQYF.

The CDR3, as DNA: TGTGCCAGCAGTTACTCACGGGGAGCGCTGTTTTTT. This encodes CASSYSRGALFF. The V call is TRBV6-6, the J call TRBJ1-4, with D uncertain. In germline, CDR1 is MNHNY, CDR2 SVGAGI (reference sequence). V lost 0 bases and J 14 bases, leaving 10 bases between the germline ends. The CDR3 has 12 amino acids.

The count of this clone is one. This CDR3 is CASSSPGLPYEQYF. The CDR3 nucleotides are TGTGCCAGCAGTTCACCAGGACTCCCCTACGAGCAGTACTTC. The V call is TRBV28, the J call TRBJ2-7, with a tentative D call TRBD2 (5 bases). Germline V gives CDR1 MDHEN, CDR2 SYDVKM. CDR3 length equals 14 residues. The V and J ends lost 4 bases and 2 bases respectively, with 12 bases between them.

The chain employs TRBV27 and TRBJ1-5; D gene ambiguous. Germline values: CDR1 MNHEY, CDR2 SMNVEV (reference sequence). V was clipped by 1 base and J by 2 bases, with 15 bases between them. This CDR3 is built from 17 residues. CDR3 nucleotides: TGTGCCAGCAGTTTATTGCCGCCCCGGGAGGGCAATCAGCCCCAGCATTTT. It encodes CASSLLPPREGNQPQHF.

This clone was picked up a small number of times. The chain employs TRBV7-6 and TRBJ2-2; 7 positions match TRBD1. V shed 0 bases and J 1 base; nucleotides not matched to a gene: 2. The CDR3 is made up of 16 amino acids. Per germline, CDR1 SGHVS and CDR2 FNYEAQ. The CDR3 DNA reads TGTGCCAGCAGCTTAGCGCAGGGGGTGAACACCGGGGAGCTGTTTTTT. Residues: CASSLAQGVNTGELFF.

The J gene is TRBJ1-3, the V gene TRBV28, with D uncertain. This CDR3 has 15 amino acids. Looked up from germline, CDR1 is MDHEN and CDR2 is SYDVKM. Trimming took off 4 bases at V and 0 bases at J, with 10 bases between the two ends. As DNA, the CDR3 is TGTGCCAGCAGTTCCCAGGCGTTCTCTGGAAACACCATATATTTT. Translated: CASSSQAFSGNTIYF.

The chain carries TRBV12-5 and TRBJ1-1, with no clear D. Germline-derived CDR1 and CDR2 are LGHNT and FRNRAP. The ends were cut back, 0 bases at V and 7 bases at J, with 6 bases in the middle. This CDR3 is built from 12 residues. CDR3 loop: CASGLVLGEAFF. The CDR3 coding sequence is TGTGCTAGTGGTTTGGTACTTGGTGAAGCTTTCTTT. The complete variable domain, with remaining parts taken from reference TRBV12-5 and TRBJ1-1, reads DARVTQTPRHKVTEMGQEVTMRCQPILGHNTVFWYRQTMMQGLELLAYFRNRAPLDDSGMPKDRFSAEMPDATLATLKIQPSEPRDSAVYFCASGLVLGEAFFGQGTRLTVV.

This clone was seen more than once but under ten times. The chain joins TRBV14 to TRBJ2-2, with D tentatively TRBD1 (6 bases). The length of the CDR3 is 15 residues. Between the trimmed V and J ends, which lost 5 bases and 1 base, there was a span of 11 bases. The germline gives CDR1 SGHDN, CDR2 FVKESK. The CDR3 DNA reads TGTGCCAGCAGCGTTAGGACAGTGAACACCGGGGAGCTGTTTTTT. Residues: CASSVRTVNTGELFF.

The CDR3 here is CASSFGQSNNEKLFF. As DNA, the CDR3 is TGTGCCAGCAGCTTCGGACAGAGCAATAATGAAAAACTGTTTTTT. The chain is built from TRBV5-6 and TRBJ1-4; D may be TRBD1 (6 bases). Germline V CDR1 and CDR2: SGHDT, YYEEEE. This CDR3 spans 15 amino acids. V was trimmed by 2 bases and J by 4 bases, leaving 12 bases between them.

V gene TRBV4-1 combines with J gene TRBJ1-1; D is undetermined. The CDR3 totals 13 residues. V was shortened by 5 bases and J by 1 base, with 8 bases between the two germline ends. Germline-derived CDR1 and CDR2 are MGHRA and YSYEKL. The CDR3: CASSYVGNTEAFF. CDR3 DNA sequence: TGCGCCAGCAGCTACGTCGGGAACACTGAAGCTTTCTTT.

This clone was detected once. V is TRBV2 and J is TRBJ1-2, with D perhaps matching TRBD1 (5 bases). The germline CDR1 and CDR2 sequences are SNHLY and FYNNEI. The CDR3 is made up of 11 amino acids. The V and J ends lost 11 bases and 4 bases respectively, with 11 bases between them. The CDR3 DNA follows: TGTGCCGCGTGGGGCATCTATGGCTACACCTTC. It yields the protein CAAWGIYGYTF.

As for this clone: This CDR3 is also generated by other DNA sequences in the sample. The V and J genes are TRBV6-4 and TRBJ1-6; TRBD1 is a possible D gene (5 bases). The V gene's germline CDR1 is MRHNA and CDR2 SNTAGT. The V end was cut by 2 bases, the J end by 6 bases, with 8 bases between. The CDR3 has 14 amino acids. CDR3 coding DNA: TGTGCCAGCAGTGACCAGGGAGGTAATTCACCCCTCCACTTT. The encoded protein is CASSDQGGNSPLHF.

The CDR3 loop reads CASRHQTSGPTYEQYF. DNA of the CDR3: TGTGCCAGCAGACATCAGACTAGCGGTCCTACCTACGAGCAGTACTTC. The genes are TRBV27 and TRBJ2-7; 9 nucleotides line up with TRBD2. Germline lookup yields CDR1 MNHEY and CDR2 SMNVEV (reference sequence). V dropped 6 bases and J dropped 2; count of bases not matched to a gene: 11. The CDR3 runs 16 residues.

This clone was picked up one time. The V and J genes are TRBV4-1 and TRBJ1-6; D remains unclear. CDR1 and CDR2 (germline): MGHRA, YSYEKL. Trimming stripped 1 base from V and 7 bases from J, with 8 bases between. This CDR3 is built from 14 residues. This CDR3 is CASSQASPNSPLHF. Here the CDR3 DNA reads TGCGCCAGCAGCCAAGCCTCCCCGAATTCACCCCTCCACTTT.

The V gene is TRBV19, the J gene TRBJ2-2; 10 bases line up with TRBD1. Germline trimming cut 2 bases from V and 5 bases from J; bases unmatched to any gene: 2. Germline V gives CDR1 LNHDA, CDR2 SQIVND (reference sequence). The CDR3 sequence is 15 residues long. This CDR3 reads CASSIRDRGTGELFF. CDR3 DNA: TGTGCCAGTAGTATAAGGGACAGGGGAACCGGGGAGCTGTTTTTT.

The chain combines TRBV19 with TRBJ1-5; D not resolved. CDR1 and CDR2 (germline): LNHDA, SQIVND (reference sequence). This CDR3 comprises 15 residues. The V end was cut by 3 bases, the J end by 0 bases, with 9 bases between. The CDR3 DNA reads TGTGCCAGTAGTATCTATCACGATAGCAATCAGCCCCAGCATTTT. This codes for CASSIYHDSNQPQHF.

The chain joins TRBV2 to TRBJ2-7; 10 nucleotides align to TRBD1. The CDR3 runs 15 residues. V was pared by 8 bases and J by 5 bases, with 12 bases of the junction left unmatched. Looked up from germline, CDR1 is SNHLY and CDR2 is FYNNEI. CDR3 DNA: TGTGCCAGCGTACCCCGGACAGGGGGTAATAACGAGCAGTACTTC. Protein product: CASVPRTGGNNEQYF. The full variable domain, its missing parts supplied by reference TRBV2 and TRBJ2-7, is EPEVTQTPSHQVTQMGQEVILRCVPISNHLYFYWYRQILGQKVEFLVSFYNNEISEKSEIFDDQFSVERPDGSNFTLKIRSTKLEDSAMYFCASVPRTGGNNEQYFGPGTRLTVT.

This chain links TRBV9 with TRBJ1-1; D call uncertain. CDR3 size: 13 residues. The V gene's germline CDR1 is SGDLS and CDR2 YYNGEE. The germline V and J ends were trimmed by 3 bases and 2 bases, with 8 bases remaining between them. For the CDR3, the DNA is TGTGCCAGCAGCGAATCGACAAACACTGAAGCTTTCTTT. Amino acid sequence: CASSESTNTEAFF.